The source of this T cell receptor (beta chain) is a study of cytomegalovirus exposure and HLA in healthy donors. The PCR made use of 60 Vbeta and 13 Jbeta primers. Data came from immunoSEQ multiplex PCR; TCRdb stores just in-frame clones and leaves some out. The sample has about 70,000 clones, about 67% seen once; the top ten hold about an eighth. Comment on this clone: Antigen specificity is unknown.

Study findings and constraints: Excluded: some indistinguishable V segments such as TRBV6-2 and TRBV6-3.

The V end was cut by 0 bases, the J end by 4 bases, with 16 bases between. Germline CDR1 is LNHNV and CDR2 is YYDKDF (reference sequence). The CDR3 has 16 residues. V is TRBV15 and J is TRBJ2-7, with D tentatively TRBD2 (6 bases). The clonotype comes from a human donor in good health. The sequenced material came from PBMCs. The CDR3 region is CATSRDKEAGKYEQYF. For the CDR3, the DNA is TGTGCCACCAGCAGAGATAAGGAGGCGGGAAAATACGAGCAGTACTTC.